This TCR beta chain emerged from a study of T-cell reconstitution after alpha-beta-depleted transplantation in children (dated by TCRdb to 2016 to 2017). Context from the whole study: Using TCR repertoire profiling, the study quantitatively followed how T-cell immune reconstitution unfolded in children after TCRalphabeta/CD19-depleted allogeneic hematopoietic cell transplantation. The full study reports these points: In some patients, the high TCRbeta diversity seen at day 60 was put down to recipient T cells and intrathymic progenitors that had survived conditioning. The apparently early recovery of alphabetaT-cell counts about two months after transplant reportedly depended on only several hundred rapidly expanded clones that came from non-depleted graft cells. Over subsequent months, a decline in hyperexpanded clone frequencies was noted, and after one year, T-cell counts and TCRbeta diversity were mostly ascribed to newly produced T cells.

Regarding this clonotype: Which antigen it targets is not known. No qualities accompany the bases; no much larger clone lies one base away.

Read against the paper, the sample's treatment or condition label means: allogeneic hematopoietic cell transplantation with graft depleted of TCRalphabeta T cells and CD19 B cells. TCRalphabeta/CD19-depleted allogeneic hematopoietic cell grafts were given to the transplant recipients, all of whom were children. The method was PCR. Reads for this sample came from an Illumina HiSeq 2500. TCR libraries were prepared with molecular barcoding, using unique molecular identifiers to normalize TCRbeta repertoire quantification. The public reads were quality trimmed at Q25 with fastp and then assembled into clones with MiXCR by TCRdb, keeping productive beta chains. For every CDR3 protein sequence, its rows merge into one entry that carries the most common genes and DNA. In this sample the table shows about 470,000 distinct CDR3 sequences, about 45% of which occur a single time. Clones ranked in the top ten supply under 35% of the sample.

The receptor's source is a girl aged 2 to 9 with aplastic anemia, due to receive a stem cell transplant. Material: PBMCs, obtained before TCRalphabeta/CD19-depleted stem cell transplant.

The bases are TGTGCCAGCAGCCAAGGGCAAGCGGGAGGGCCCTATGAGCAGTTCTTC. This is translated as CASSQGQAGGPYEQFF. The rearranged segments are TRBV4-2 and TRBJ2-1; the central 10 bases match TRBD2. The cysteine opens and the phenylalanine closes a CDR3 of 16 amino acids. Only the CDR3 portion is preserved as DNA: 48 bases, with reading frame beginning at the first base. CDR1 is given as LGHNA and CDR2 as YNFKEQ, both from the germline V gene. V ends up 1 base short and J 8 bases short, with an unmatched junction base count of 8.